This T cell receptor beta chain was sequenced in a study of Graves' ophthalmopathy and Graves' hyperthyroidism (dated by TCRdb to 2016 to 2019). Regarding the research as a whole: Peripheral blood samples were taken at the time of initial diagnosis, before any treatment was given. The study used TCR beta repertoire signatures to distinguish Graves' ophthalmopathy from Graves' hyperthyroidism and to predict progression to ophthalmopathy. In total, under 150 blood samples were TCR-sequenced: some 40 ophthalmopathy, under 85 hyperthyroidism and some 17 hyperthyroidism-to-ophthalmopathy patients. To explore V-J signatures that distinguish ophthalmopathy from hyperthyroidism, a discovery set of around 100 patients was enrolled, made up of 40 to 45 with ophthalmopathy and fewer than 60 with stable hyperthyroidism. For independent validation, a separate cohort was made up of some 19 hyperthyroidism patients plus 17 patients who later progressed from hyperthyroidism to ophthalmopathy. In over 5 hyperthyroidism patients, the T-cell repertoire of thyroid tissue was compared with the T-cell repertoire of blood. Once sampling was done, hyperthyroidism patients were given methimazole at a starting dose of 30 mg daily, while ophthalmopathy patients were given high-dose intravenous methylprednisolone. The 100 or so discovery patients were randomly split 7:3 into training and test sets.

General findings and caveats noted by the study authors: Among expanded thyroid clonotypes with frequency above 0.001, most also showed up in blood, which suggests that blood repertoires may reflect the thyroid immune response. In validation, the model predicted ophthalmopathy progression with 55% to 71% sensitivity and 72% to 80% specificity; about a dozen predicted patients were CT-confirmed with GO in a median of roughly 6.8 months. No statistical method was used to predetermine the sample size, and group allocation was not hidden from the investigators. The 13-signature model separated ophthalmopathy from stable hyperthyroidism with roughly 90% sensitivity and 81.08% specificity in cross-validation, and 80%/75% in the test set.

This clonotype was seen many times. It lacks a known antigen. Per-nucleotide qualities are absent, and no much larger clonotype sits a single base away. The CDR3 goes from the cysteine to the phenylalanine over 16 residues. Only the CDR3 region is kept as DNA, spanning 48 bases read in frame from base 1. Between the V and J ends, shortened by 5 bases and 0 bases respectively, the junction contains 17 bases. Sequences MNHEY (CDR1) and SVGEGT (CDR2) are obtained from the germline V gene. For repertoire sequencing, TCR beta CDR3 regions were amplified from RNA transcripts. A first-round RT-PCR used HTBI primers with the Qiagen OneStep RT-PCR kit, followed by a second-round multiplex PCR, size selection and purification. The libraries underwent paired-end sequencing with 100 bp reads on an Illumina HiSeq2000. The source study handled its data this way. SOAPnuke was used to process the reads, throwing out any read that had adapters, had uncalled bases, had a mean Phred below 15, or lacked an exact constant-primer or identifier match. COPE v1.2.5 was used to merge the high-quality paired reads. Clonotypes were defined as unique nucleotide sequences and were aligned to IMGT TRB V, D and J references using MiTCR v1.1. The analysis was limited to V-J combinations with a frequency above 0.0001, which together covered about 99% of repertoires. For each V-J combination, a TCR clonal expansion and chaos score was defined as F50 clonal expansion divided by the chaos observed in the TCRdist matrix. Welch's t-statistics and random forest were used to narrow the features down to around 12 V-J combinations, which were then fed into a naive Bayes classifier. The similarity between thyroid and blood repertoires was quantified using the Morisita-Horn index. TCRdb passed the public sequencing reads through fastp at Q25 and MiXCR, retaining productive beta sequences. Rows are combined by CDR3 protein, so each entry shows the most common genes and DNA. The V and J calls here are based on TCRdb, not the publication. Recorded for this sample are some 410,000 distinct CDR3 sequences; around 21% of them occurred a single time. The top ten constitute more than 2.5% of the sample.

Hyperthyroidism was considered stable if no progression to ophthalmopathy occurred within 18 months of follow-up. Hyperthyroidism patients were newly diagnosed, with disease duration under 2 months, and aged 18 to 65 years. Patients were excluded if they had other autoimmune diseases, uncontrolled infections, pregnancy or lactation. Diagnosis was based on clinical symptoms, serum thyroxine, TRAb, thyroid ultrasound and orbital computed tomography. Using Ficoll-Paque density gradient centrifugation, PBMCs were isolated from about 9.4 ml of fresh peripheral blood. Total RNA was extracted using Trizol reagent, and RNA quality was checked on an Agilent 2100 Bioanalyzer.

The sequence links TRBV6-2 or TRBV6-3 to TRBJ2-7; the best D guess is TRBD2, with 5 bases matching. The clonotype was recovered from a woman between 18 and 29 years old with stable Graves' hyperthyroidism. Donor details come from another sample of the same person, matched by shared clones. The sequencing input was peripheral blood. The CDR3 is CASSQPKRSLSYEQYF. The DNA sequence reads TGTGCCAGCAGTCAACCAAAGCGGAGCCTCTCCTACGAGCAGTACTTC.